Given below is one TCR beta chain in context. Its antigen is not yet known. It has no much larger one-base neighbor in the sample; base qualities were not kept. At the junction V is shortened by 1 base and J by 1 base, with 8 bases in between. The germline V gene provides CDR1 SGHRS and CDR2 YFSETQ. The cysteine opens and the phenylalanine closes a CDR3 of 14 amino acids. Only the CDR3 part of the read is kept: 42 bases, read in frame from the first base. These data belong to a study of T cell changes during pregnancy in multiple sclerosis (dated by TCRdb to 2018 to 2020). Background for the entire study: The study looked at changes in the T cell repertoire across pregnancy in women with multiple sclerosis.

Library generation was performed with the immunoSEQ multiplex PCR assay. TCRdb carries this immuneACCESS record with in-frame sequences only. Its versions omit some clonotypes, under half of them owing to an unresolved V gene in the studies checked, with the rest unexplained. In this sample the table shows 70,000 to 80,000 clones, around 85% of which occur a single time. The ten largest clones capture approximately 3.4% of the sample. The rearranged chain carries TRBV5-1 and TRBJ1-2, with TRBD1 perhaps the D gene, on 5 matching bases. This receptor was obtained from a female donor with multiple sclerosis, enrolled in a pregnancy study. The starting material was peripheral blood, obtained before pregnancy. The CDR3 loop reads CASSLKGDNYGYTF. In nucleotides, the sequence is TGCGCCAGCAGCTTGAAAGGGGATAACTATGGCTACACCTTC.